Listed here are 10 T cell receptor beta chains from one sample, sequenced in a study of CD8 T cells in Susac syndrome. Reverse transcription used roughly 0.5 to 1 ug RNA and random hexamers. MiXCR, run by TCRdb on the immunoSEQ multiplex PCR reads, gives a single entry per CDR3 protein. The table shows under 200,000 distinct CDR3 sequences, with roughly 90% occurring only once. Source material: CD4+ T cells from PBMCs. The receptors shown here come from a human donor with Susac syndrome.

V and J are TRBV7-9 and TRBJ1-4, with D perhaps TRBD1 (6 bases). The V gene lost 5 bases and the J gene lost 5 bases, with 12 bases spanning the gap. The CDR3 extends over 14 amino acids. Per germline, CDR1 SEHNR and CDR2 FQNEAQ (reference sequence). The CDR3 is CASSVDRENEKLFF. CDR3 in DNA: TGTGCCAGCAGCGTGGACAGAGAGAATGAAAAACTGTTTTTT.

The CDR3 nucleotides are TGCGCCAGCAGCTCGGACACTGAAGCTTTCTTT. Encoded protein: CASSSDTEAFF. This chain connects TRBV5-1 to TRBJ1-1; D call uncertain. The CDR3 is 11 residues long. Trimming pared 3 bases from V and 3 bases from J, leaving 3 bases between. Germline assignment: CDR1 SGHRS and CDR2 YFSETQ.

The chain couples TRBV12-3 or TRBV12-4 to TRBJ2-7, with 8 bases fitting TRBD2. V shed 8 bases, J shed 3 bases, and the junction held 9 bases outside the gene matches. This CDR3 spans 14 amino acids. This CDR3 reads CASCLGRVIYEQYF. The CDR3 coding sequence is TGTGCCAGCTGCCTCGGGAGGGTGATCTACGAGCAGTACTTC.

As DNA, the CDR3 is TGTGCCAGCAGTGACAGTCAAGAGACCCAGTACTTC. Translated: CASSDSQETQYF. The chain joins TRBV6-4 to TRBJ2-5, with D uncertain. The V and J ends lost 2 bases and 2 bases respectively, with 3 bases between them. The V gene's germline CDR1 is MRHNA and CDR2 SNTAGT. The CDR3 sequence is 12 residues long.

V usage is TRBV9 and J usage is TRBJ1-5, with D maybe TRBD1 (5 bases). The CDR3 is 15 residues long. Germline CDR1 is SGDLS and CDR2 is YYNGEE. Trimming took 4 bases from V and 4 from J, leaving 15 bases between them. This CDR3 is CASSQDPGPNQPQHF. DNA for the CDR3: TGTGCCAGCAGCCAAGACCCAGGGCCGAATCAGCCCCAGCATTTT.

The J gene is TRBJ2-7, the V gene TRBV6-5; 7 bases map to TRBD2. This CDR3 spans 13 amino acids. V trimming: 6 bases; J trimming: 7 bases; junction bases outside the gene matches: 9. Germline values: CDR1 MNHEY, CDR2 SVGAGI. Here the CDR3 reads CASRGSGEGEQYF. CDR3 DNA: TGTGCCAGCAGGGGAAGTGGGGAGGGGGAGCAGTACTTC.

V is TRBV20-1 and J is TRBJ1-6, with 9 bases fitting TRBD1. Germline V gives CDR1 DFQATT, CDR2 SNEGSKA (reference sequence). The trim removed 2 bases at V and 10 bases at J, leaving 6 bases unmatched. This CDR3 is built from 14 residues. As DNA, the CDR3 is TGCAGTGCTAGACGCGGGACAGGGTACTCACCCCTCCACTTT. Amino acids: CSARRGTGYSPLHF.

This sequence joins TRBV19 and TRBJ2-4; no clear D gene. V lost 0 bases to trimming and J lost 4 bases, with 4 bases between them. CDR1 and CDR2 (germline): LNHDA, SQIVND (reference sequence). This CDR3 is 13 amino acids long. The DNA of the CDR3 is TGTGCCAGTAGTATAGATCTGAAAAACATTCAGTACTTC. Protein: CASSIDLKNIQYF.

The chain uses TRBV19 and TRBJ1-4; TRBD1 matches 7 bases. V shed 4 bases and J 1 base; nucleotides not matched to a gene: 6. The CDR3 contains 16 residues. Germline V gene lookup returns CDR1 LNHDA and CDR2 SQIVND (reference sequence). The CDR3 DNA follows: TGTGCCAGTAGTACCCACAGGGGAGTAACTAATGAAAAACTGTTTTTT. This sequence encodes CASSTHRGVTNEKLFF.

This chain joins TRBV10-3 and TRBJ1-5, with D possibly TRBD1 on 6 matching bases. The germline gives CDR1 ENHRY, CDR2 SYGVKD. This CDR3 comprises 15 residues. V was pared by 0 bases and J by 7 bases, with 13 bases between. DNA for the CDR3: TGTGCCATCAGTGAGTCTAACAGGGAAGGGCAGCCCCAGCATTTT. Translating it yields CAISESNREGQPQHF.